Below are 20 T cell receptor beta chains sequenced from a single sample in a study of blood T cell repertoires in COVID-19. Profiling relied on immunoSEQ multiplex PCR, and the TCRdb table lists in-frame clones only, not all of them. The sample records approximately 500,000 clones, roughly 91% being singletons. Specimen: peripheral blood. The receptors here all came from a woman between 50 and 59 years old with COVID-19, enrolled during active disease.

The CDR3: CASSLARAFTEAFF. CDR3 bases: TGTGCCAGCAGCTTAGCCAGGGCCTTCACTGAAGCTTTCTTT. The chain has TRBV7-8 and TRBJ1-1, with a possible D match to TRBD1 (5 bases). The CDR3 has 14 residues. The V and J ends lost 0 bases and 4 bases respectively, with 9 bases between them. Germline V gene lookup returns CDR1 SGHVS and CDR2 FQNEAQ.

The rearrangement links TRBV6-6 to TRBJ1-4, with 11 positions matching TRBD1. V trimming: 4 bases; J trimming: 10 bases; junction bases outside the gene matches: 5. Germline-derived CDR1 and CDR2 are MNHNY and SVGAGI (reference sequence). This CDR3 has 14 amino acids. The CDR3, as DNA: TGTGCCAGCAGTTCCGGGACAGGGGGTCCAAAACTGTTTTTT. It codes for CASSSGTGGPKLFF.

This chain joins TRBV5-1 and TRBJ2-1; TRBD2 agrees at 8 bases. CDR3 size: 15 residues. The ends lost 0 bases at V and 7 bases at J; junction bases unmatched: 6. From germline, CDR1 is SGHRS and CDR2 YFSETQ. The CDR3, as DNA: TGCGCCAGCAGCTTGGTCCGGGGGGGCCTGAATGAGCAGTTCTTC. It yields the protein CASSLVRGGLNEQFF. Looking up the rest from reference TRBV5-1 and TRBJ2-1 gives the full variable domain: KAGVTQTPRYLIKTRGQQVTLSCSPISGHRSVSWYQQTPGQGLQFLFEYFSETQRNKGNFPGRFSGRQFSNSRSEMNVSTLELGDSALYLCASSLVRGGLNEQFFGPGTRLTVL.

The rearrangement joins TRBV6-5 to TRBJ1-2, with 9 bases identical to TRBD1. Trimming at V came to 6 bases and at J to 7 bases, leaving 9 bases not matched to a gene. Germline CDR1 MNHEY, CDR2 SVGAGI. The CDR3 consists of 14 residues. The CDR3 DNA reads TGTGCCAGCAGCCGACGGGACAGGGAGGGTGGCTACACCTTC. It is translated as CASSRRDREGGYTF.

CDR3 coding DNA: TGTGCCAGCACCCAGGGACAGGGGGCGTCCCAGCCCCAGCATTTT. Translated, it gives CASTQGQGASQPQHF. V gene TRBV28 combines with J gene TRBJ1-5, with 12 bases fitting TRBD1. This CDR3 has 15 residues. Germline assignment: CDR1 MDHEN and CDR2 SYDVKM. J was trimmed by 7 bases and V by 7 bases; bases with no gene match: 8.

The count of this clone is one. J is TRBJ2-4 and V is TRBV18; 7 bases are a match to TRBD1. Germline V gene lookup returns CDR1 KGHSH and CDR2 LQKENI. The V gene end was trimmed by 6 bases and the J gene end by 6 bases; junction bases not matched to a gene: 14. The CDR3 is 16 residues long. The CDR3 DNA reads as TGTGCCAGCTCCCTTAGCCAGACAGGGCGGGCAAACATTCAGTACTTC. Translated: CASSLSQTGRANIQYF.

In this sample, this clone turned up a few times. CDR3 coding DNA: TGTGCCAGCATAAGAGAGAACACTGAAGCTTTCTTT. Amino acids: CASIRENTEAFF. The chain combines TRBV2 with TRBJ1-1; the D is unclear. Germline CDR1 is SNHLY and CDR2 is FYNNEI. The CDR3 has 12 residues. Trimming cost V 7 bases and J 1 base, with 7 bases left between them.

The chain joins TRBV6-5 to TRBJ2-7, with D perhaps TRBD1 (8 bases). Germline V lookup: CDR1 MNHEY, CDR2 SVGAGI. Trimming removed 5 bases at V and 1 base at J, with 15 bases between. The CDR3 spans 15 residues. Written as DNA, the CDR3 is TGTGCCAGCAGTCCCAACAGGGGGGGGTCCTACGAGCAGTACTTC. Translated: CASSPNRGGSYEQYF.

This rearrangement joins TRBV5-5 to TRBJ1-2; 7 bases line up with TRBD1. CDR1 and CDR2 from the germline V gene are SGHKS and YYEKEE (reference sequence). The trim removed 4 bases at V and 4 bases at J, leaving 13 bases unmatched. CDR3 length: 16 residues. The CDR3 DNA reads as TGTGCCAGCAGCCTGTCGTGGGCAGGGGGAATCTATGGCTACACCTTC. Translation: CASSLSWAGGIYGYTF.

The gene calls are TRBV6-6 and TRBJ1-5, with D possibly TRBD1 on 5 matching bases. V lost 7 bases and J 5 bases, leaving 12 bases between the germline ends. The length of the CDR3 is 13 residues. CDR1 MNHNY and CDR2 SVGAGI come from the germline V gene (reference sequence). The chain's CDR3 is CASIDSAYQPQHF. Written as DNA, the CDR3 is TGTGCCAGCATAGACAGCGCCTATCAGCCCCAGCATTTT.

This chain links TRBV24-1 with TRBJ2-1, with 9 bases identical to TRBD1. Germline lookup yields CDR1 KGHDR and CDR2 SFDVKD. The trim removed 3 bases at V and 4 bases at J, leaving 9 bases unmatched. The CDR3 consists of 17 residues. The CDR3, as DNA: TGTGCCACCAGTGATAAGCTCGGGACAGGGTATTACAATGAGCAGTTCTTC. Its translation is CATSDKLGTGYYNEQFF.

The V and J genes are TRBV7-3 and TRBJ2-1; a weak D match, TRBD2 (5 bases). Germline V gives CDR1 SGHTA, CDR2 FQGTGA. V was trimmed by 4 bases and J by 8 bases, leaving 12 bases between them. The CDR3 contains 13 residues. The CDR3 DNA sequence: TGTGCCAGCAGCTGGGGTTCGGGGTATGAGCAGTTCTTC. Translating it yields CASSWGSGYEQFF.

The CDR3 protein is CASKGLGAAGELFF. The CDR3 nucleotides are TGTGCCAGCAAGGGACTAGGTGCCGCCGGGGAGCTGTTTTTT. The chain carries TRBV2 and TRBJ2-2; 8 bases are shared with TRBD2. The CDR3 spans 14 residues. The junction had 7 bases not matched to a gene; V was cut back by 7 bases and J by 6 bases. The germline gives CDR1 SNHLY, CDR2 FYNNEI.

The sample holds many counts of this clone. The rearrangement uses TRBV5-1 and TRBJ2-2, with D possibly matching TRBD1 (6 bases). CDR3 length: 16 residues. Trimming left V 4 bases short and J 8 bases short, with 21 bases between. CDR1 SGHRS and CDR2 YFSETQ come from the germline V gene. Here the CDR3 reads CASSPRQVTTGGELFF. The DNA for the CDR3 is TGCGCCAGCAGCCCTCGACAGGTGACAACAGGGGGGGAGCTGTTTTTT.

The V call is TRBV3-1 (or the pseudogene TRBV3-2), the J call TRBJ2-3; 8 bases match TRBD2. Germline values: CDR1 LGHDT, CDR2 YNNKEL (reference sequence). V gave up 3 bases and J gave up 1 base; unmatched junction bases: 0. The CDR3 is 14 amino acids. The CDR3 here is CASSQTSGTDTQYF. The CDR3 DNA sequence: TGTGCCAGCAGCCAGACTAGCGGCACAGATACGCAGTATTTT.

This clone was observed a single time. The chain employs TRBV19 and TRBJ1-2; 10 bases fit TRBD1. Germline loops: CDR1 LNHDA, CDR2 SQIVND (reference sequence). Losses at the gene ends were 6 bases for V and 4 bases for J; bases not matched to a gene: 11. The CDR3 is 16 amino acids. The chain's CDR3 is CASSVPGTGDPYGYTF. The CDR3 bases are TGTGCCAGTAGCGTCCCCGGGACAGGGGATCCCTATGGCTACACCTTC.

The chain's CDR3 is CASTTSPGMQPQHF. The CDR3 DNA sequence: TGTGCCAGCACCACATCTCCGGGAATGCAGCCCCAGCATTTT. The chain recombines TRBV3-1 (or the pseudogene TRBV3-2) with TRBJ1-5; D is undetermined. Trimming removed 7 bases from V and 7 bases from J, with 17 bases in between. CDR3 length equals 14 residues. Germline CDR1 LGHDT, CDR2 YNNKEL (reference sequence).

The CDR3 protein is CASSPRRQGLYGYTF. CDR3 DNA: TGTGCCAGCAGCCCCCGAAGACAGGGCCTCTATGGCTACACCTTC. This chain uses TRBV5-4 with TRBJ1-2, with TRBD1 identical over 7 bases. J gave up 4 bases and V 4 bases, and 10 bases lay outside the gene matches. Germline values: CDR1 SGHNT, CDR2 YYREEE (reference sequence). The CDR3 extends over 15 amino acids.

The CDR3 reads CASSVDTGGTEAFF. DNA of the CDR3: TGTGCCAGCAGCGTAGACACAGGGGGCACTGAAGCTTTCTTT. This sequence joins TRBV9 and TRBJ1-1, with 8 bases lining up with TRBD1. The CDR3 has 14 residues. V was pared by 0 bases and J by 4 bases, with 2 bases of the junction left unmatched. Germline V CDR1 and CDR2: SGDLS, YYNGEE.

The V and J genes are TRBV5-1 and TRBJ2-2, with TRBD1 identical over 9 bases. V trimming: 6 bases; J trimming: 6 bases; junction bases outside the gene matches: 15. Germline V CDR1 and CDR2: SGHRS, YFSETQ. The CDR3 sequence is 17 residues long. The CDR3 loop reads CASTYLPGQGMSGELFF. DNA of the CDR3: TGCGCCAGCACCTACTTACCGGGACAGGGCATGTCCGGGGAGCTGTTTTTT. The variable domain in full, completed from reference TRBV5-1 and TRBJ2-2, reads KAGVTQTPRYLIKTRGQQVTLSCSPISGHRSVSWYQQTPGQGLQFLFEYFSETQRNKGNFPGRFSGRQFSNSRSEMNVSTLELGDSALYLCASTYLPGQGMSGELFFGEGSRLTVL.